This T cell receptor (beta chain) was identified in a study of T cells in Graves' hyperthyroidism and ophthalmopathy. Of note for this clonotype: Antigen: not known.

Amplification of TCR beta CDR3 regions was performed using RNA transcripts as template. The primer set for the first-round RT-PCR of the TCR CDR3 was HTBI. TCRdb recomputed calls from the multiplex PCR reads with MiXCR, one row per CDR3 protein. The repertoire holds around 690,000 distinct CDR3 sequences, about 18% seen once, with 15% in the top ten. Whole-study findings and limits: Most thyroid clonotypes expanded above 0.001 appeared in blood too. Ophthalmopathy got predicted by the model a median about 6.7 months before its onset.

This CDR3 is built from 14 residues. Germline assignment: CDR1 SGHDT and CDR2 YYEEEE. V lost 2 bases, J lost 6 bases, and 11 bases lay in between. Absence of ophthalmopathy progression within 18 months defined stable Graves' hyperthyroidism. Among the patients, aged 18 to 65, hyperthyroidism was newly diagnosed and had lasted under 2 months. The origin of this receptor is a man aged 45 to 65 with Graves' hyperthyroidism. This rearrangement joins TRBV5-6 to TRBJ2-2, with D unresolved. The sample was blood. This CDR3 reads CASSLRQDSGELFF. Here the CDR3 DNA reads TGTGCCAGCAGCTTACGGCAAGACTCCGGGGAGCTGTTTTTT.